The clone carrying this T cell receptor beta chain appeared once. This sample was included in a study of blood T cell repertoires in COVID-19. Overall study: Spain, Italy and the United States supplied samples that represented acute and convalescent COVID-19. The cDNA or gDNA used as material had been derived from T cells, B-cell-depleted T cells, or PBMCs.

The length of the CDR3 is 14 residues. Germline CDR1 is LNHDA and CDR2 is SQIVND (reference sequence). Trimming took off 5 bases at V and 5 bases at J, with 12 bases between the two ends. In the original processing: Amplification with reference gene primers provided the estimates of nucleated cell counts. Only in-frame clones appear in the TCRdb table, and some are missing; sequencing was by immunoSEQ multiplex PCR. That table gives V, J and clone size, and the DNA gave D and trimming. The table has approximately 150,000 clones, around 85% seen once. What was sequenced was peripheral blood. The receptor was derived from a woman in her 70s with acute or convalescent COVID-19. The gene calls are TRBV19 and TRBJ1-4, with D tentatively TRBD1 (5 bases). This CDR3 is CASSFPGENEKLFF. The CDR3 nucleotides are TGTGCCAGTAGTTTCCCGGGGGAGAATGAAAAACTGTTTTTT.